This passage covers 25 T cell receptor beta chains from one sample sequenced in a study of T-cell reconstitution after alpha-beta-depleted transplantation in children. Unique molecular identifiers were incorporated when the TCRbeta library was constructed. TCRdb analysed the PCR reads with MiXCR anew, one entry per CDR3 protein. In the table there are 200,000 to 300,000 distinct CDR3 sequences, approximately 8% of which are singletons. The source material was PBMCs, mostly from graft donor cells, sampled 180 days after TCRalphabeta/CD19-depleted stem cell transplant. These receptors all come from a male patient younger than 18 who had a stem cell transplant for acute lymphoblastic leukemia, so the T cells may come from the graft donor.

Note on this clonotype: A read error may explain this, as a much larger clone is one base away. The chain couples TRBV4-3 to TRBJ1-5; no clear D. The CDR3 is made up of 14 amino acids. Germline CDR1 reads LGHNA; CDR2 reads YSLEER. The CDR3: CARSQPGLYQPQHF. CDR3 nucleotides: TGCGCCAGAAGCCAACCGGGCCTCTATCAGCCCCAGCATTTT.

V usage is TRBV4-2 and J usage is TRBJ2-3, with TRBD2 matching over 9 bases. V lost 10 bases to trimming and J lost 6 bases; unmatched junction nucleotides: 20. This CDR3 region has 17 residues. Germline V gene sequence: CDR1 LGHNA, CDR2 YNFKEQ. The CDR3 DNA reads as TGTGCCATCGGCCCCCAGCTCTCGCGGGGGGGCCAGGATACGCAGTATTTT. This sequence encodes CAIGPQLSRGGQDTQYF.

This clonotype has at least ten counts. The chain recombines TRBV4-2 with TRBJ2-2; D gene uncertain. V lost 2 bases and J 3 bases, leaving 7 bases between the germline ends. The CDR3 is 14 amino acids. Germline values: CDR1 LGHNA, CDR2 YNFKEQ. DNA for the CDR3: TGTGCCAGCAGCCAACTTTTGGACACCGGGGAGCTGTTTTTT. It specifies CASSQLLDTGELFF.

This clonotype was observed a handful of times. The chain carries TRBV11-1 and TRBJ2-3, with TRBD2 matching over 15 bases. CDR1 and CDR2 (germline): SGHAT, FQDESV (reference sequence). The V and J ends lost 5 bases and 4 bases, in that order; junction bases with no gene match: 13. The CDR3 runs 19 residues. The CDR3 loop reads CASSPRTSGGAILPDTQYF. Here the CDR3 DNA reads TGTGCCAGCAGCCCACGGACTAGCGGGGGGGCCATTCTGCCAGATACGCAGTATTTT.

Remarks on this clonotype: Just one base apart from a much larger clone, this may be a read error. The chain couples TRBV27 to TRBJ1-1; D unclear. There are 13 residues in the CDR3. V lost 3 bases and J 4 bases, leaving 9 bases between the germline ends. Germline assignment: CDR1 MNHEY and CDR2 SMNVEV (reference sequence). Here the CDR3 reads CASSFIARTEAFF. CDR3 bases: TGTGCCAGCAGTTTTATCGCGCGCACTGAAGCTTTCTTT.

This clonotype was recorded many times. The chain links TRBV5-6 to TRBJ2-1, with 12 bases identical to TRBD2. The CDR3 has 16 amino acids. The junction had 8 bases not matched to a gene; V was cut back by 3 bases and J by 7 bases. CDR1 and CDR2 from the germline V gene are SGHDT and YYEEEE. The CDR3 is CASSWRTSGTGNEQFF. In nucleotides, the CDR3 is TGTGCCAGCAGCTGGAGGACTAGCGGGACGGGAAATGAGCAGTTCTTC.

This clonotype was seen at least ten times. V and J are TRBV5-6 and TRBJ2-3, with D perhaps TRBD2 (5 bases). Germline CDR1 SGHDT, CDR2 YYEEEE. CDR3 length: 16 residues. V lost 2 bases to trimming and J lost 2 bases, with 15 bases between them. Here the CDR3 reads CASSFGELVSTDTQYF. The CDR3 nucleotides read TGTGCCAGCAGCTTTGGGGAACTAGTATCCACAGATACGCAGTATTTT.

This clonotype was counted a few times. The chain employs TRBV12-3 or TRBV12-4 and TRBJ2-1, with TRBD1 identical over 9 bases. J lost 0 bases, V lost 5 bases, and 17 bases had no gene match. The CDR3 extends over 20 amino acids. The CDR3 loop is CASSPSKGQGVLISYNEQFF. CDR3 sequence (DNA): TGTGCCAGCAGTCCATCCAAGGGACAGGGCGTTTTGATCTCCTACAATGAGCAGTTCTTC.

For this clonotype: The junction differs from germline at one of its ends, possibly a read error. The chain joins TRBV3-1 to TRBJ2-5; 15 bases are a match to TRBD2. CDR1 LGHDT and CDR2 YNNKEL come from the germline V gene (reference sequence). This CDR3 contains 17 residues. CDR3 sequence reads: CACSQGEGTSGRETQYF. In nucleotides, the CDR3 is TGTGCCTGCAGCCAAGGAGAGGGGACTAGCGGGAGGGAGACCCAGTACTTC.

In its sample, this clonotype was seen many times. As DNA, the CDR3 is TGTGCCAGCAGTCCCCTCCTAGTTTCCAATGAAAAACTGTTTTTT. This codes for CASSPLLVSNEKLFF. The V and J genes are TRBV7-2 and TRBJ1-4; D unresolved. Germline CDR1 is SGHTA and CDR2 is FQGNSA. The V end was cut by 6 bases, the J end by 5 bases, with 16 bases between. There are 15 residues in the CDR3.

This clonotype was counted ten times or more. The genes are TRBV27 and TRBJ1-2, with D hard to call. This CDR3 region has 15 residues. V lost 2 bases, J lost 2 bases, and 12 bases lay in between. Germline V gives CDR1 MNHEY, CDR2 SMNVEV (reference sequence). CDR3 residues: CASSLEPSGNYGYTF. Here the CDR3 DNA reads TGTGCCAGCAGTTTAGAACCGTCCGGGAACTATGGCTACACCTTC.

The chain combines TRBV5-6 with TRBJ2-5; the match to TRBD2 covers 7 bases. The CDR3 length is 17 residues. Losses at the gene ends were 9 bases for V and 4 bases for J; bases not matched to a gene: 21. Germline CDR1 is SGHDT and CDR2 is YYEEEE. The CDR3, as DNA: TGTGCCATGGGCTTCGGGCCAAAGCGGGGCGAGGGAGAGACCCAGTACTTC. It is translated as CAMGFGPKRGEGETQYF.

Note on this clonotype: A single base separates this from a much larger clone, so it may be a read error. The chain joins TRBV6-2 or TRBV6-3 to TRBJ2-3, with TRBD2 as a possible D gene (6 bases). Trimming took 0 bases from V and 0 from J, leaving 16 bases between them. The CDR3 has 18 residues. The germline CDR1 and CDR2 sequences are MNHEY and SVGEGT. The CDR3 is CASSYSREACRSTDTQYF. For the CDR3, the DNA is TGTGCCAGCAGTTACTCGAGGGAGGCGTGCCGAAGCACAGATACGCAGTATTTT.

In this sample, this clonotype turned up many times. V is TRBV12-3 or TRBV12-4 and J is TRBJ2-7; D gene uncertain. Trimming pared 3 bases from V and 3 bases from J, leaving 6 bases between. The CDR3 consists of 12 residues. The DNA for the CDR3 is TGTGCCAGCAGTTTCGGCGGCTACGAGCAGTACTTC. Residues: CASSFGGYEQYF.

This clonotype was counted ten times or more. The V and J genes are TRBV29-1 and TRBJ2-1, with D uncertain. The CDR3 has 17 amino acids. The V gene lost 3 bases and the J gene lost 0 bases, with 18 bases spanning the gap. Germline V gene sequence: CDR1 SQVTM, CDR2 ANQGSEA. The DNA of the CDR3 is TGCAGCGTTGAGCTTTGGGCAGGCAGGAGCTCCTACAATGAGCAGTTCTTC. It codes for CSVELWAGRSSYNEQFF.

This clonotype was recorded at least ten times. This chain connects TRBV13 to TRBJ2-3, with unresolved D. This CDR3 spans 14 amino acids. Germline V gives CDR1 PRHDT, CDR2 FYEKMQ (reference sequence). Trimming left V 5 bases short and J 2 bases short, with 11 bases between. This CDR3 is CASSQIDNTDTQYF. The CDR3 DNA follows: TGTGCCAGCAGCCAAATCGATAACACAGATACGCAGTATTTT.

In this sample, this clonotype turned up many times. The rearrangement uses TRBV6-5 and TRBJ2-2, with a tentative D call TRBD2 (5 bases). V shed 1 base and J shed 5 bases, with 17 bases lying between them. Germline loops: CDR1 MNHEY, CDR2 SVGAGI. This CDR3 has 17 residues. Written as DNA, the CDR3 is TGTGCCAGCAGTTACTGGCCTAAGGAGGTCAGGACCGGGGAGCTGTTTTTT. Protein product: CASSYWPKEVRTGELFF.

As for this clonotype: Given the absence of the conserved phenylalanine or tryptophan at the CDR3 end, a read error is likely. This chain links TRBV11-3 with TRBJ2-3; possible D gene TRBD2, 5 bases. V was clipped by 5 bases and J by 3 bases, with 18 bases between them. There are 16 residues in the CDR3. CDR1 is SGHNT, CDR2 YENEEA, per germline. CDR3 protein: CASSPGIRERTDTQYI. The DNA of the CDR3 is TGTGCCAGCAGCCCGGGGATTAGGGAACGGACAGATACGCAGTATATT.

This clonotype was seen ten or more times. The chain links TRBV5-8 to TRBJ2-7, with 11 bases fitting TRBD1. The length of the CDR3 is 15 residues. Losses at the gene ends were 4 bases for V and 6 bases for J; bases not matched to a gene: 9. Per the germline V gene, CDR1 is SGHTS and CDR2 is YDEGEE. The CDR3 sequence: CASSINTGQGGEQYF. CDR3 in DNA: TGTGCCAGCAGCATAAACACGGGACAGGGGGGCGAGCAGTACTTC.

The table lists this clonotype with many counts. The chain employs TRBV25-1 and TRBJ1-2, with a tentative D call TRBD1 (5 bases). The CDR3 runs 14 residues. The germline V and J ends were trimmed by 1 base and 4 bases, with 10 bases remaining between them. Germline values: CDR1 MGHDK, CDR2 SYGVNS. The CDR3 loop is CASSESGRAYGYTF. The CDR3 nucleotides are TGTGCCAGCAGTGAATCAGGGCGGGCCTATGGCTACACCTTC.

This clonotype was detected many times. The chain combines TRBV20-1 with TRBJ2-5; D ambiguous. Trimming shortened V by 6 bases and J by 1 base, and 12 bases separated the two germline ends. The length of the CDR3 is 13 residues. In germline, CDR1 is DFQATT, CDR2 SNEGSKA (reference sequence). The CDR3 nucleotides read TGCAGTGCCTGGGCAACAGCCCAAGAGACCCAGTACTTC. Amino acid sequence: CSAWATAQETQYF.

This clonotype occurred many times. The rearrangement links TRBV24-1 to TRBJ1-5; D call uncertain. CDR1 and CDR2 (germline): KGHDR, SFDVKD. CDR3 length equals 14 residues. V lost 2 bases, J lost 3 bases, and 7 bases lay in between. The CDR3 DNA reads TGTGCCACCAGTGATTGGGATCACAATCAGCCCCAGCATTTT. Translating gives CATSDWDHNQPQHF.

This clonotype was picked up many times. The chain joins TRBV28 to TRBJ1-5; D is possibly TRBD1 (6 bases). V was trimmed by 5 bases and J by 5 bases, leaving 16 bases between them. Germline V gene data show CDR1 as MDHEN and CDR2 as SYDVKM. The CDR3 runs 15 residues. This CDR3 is CASSIGQGGYQPQHF. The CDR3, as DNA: TGTGCCAGCAGTATTGGACAAGGGGGTTATCAGCCCCAGCATTTT.

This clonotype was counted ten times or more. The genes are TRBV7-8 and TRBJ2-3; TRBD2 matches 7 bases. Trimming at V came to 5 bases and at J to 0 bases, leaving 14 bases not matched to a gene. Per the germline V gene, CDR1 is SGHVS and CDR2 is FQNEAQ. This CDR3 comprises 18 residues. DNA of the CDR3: TGTGCCAGCAGCCTATCGATCGGGGCTAGCGGAAGCACAGATACGCAGTATTTT. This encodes CASSLSIGASGSTDTQYF.

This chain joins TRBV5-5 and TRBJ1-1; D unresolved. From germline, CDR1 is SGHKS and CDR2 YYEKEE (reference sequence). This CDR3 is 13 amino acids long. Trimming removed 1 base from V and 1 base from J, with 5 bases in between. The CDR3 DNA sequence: TGTGCCAGCAGCTTGAACACGAACACTGAAGCTTTCTTT. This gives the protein CASSLNTNTEAFF.